This T cell receptor beta chain was recorded in a study of cytomegalovirus exposure and HLA in healthy donors. PCR was performed using 60 Vbeta and 13 Jbeta primers. Repertoires were generated with immunoSEQ multiplex PCR, while TCRdb's copy carries only in-frame clones and drops some. The table lists about 130,000 clones, around 83% of them singletons. Germline CDR1 SGHDT, CDR2 YYEEEE. Trimming cost V 0 bases and J 2 bases, with 6 bases left between them. The CDR3 sequence is 14 residues long. The receptor was isolated from a girl aged 2 to 10 in good health and CMV-seronegative. The source material was PBMCs. The chain joins TRBV5-6 to TRBJ1-3; a possible D gene is TRBD1 (5 bases). The CDR3 coding sequence is TGTGCCAGCAGCTTGGGGGGGGCTGGAAACACCATATATTTT. It yields the protein CASSLGGAGNTIYF.